These 30 T cell receptor beta chains came from one sample sequenced in a study of blood T cell repertoires in COVID-19. Profiling relied on immunoSEQ multiplex PCR, and the TCRdb table lists in-frame clones only, not all of them. The sample consists of 300,000 to 350,000 clones, about nine tenths of them appearing once. Material for sequencing was peripheral blood. Every receptor here comes from a woman aged 25 to 39 with COVID-19, enrolled during active disease.

The chain recombines TRBV6-5 with TRBJ2-2; tentatively, D is TRBD2 (6 bases). Trimming took off 7 bases at V and 5 bases at J, with 11 bases between the two ends. Per the germline V gene, CDR1 is MNHEY and CDR2 is SVGAGI. CDR3 size: 13 residues. DNA of the CDR3: TGTGCCAGCACCTGGAGGGTGACCGGGGAGCTGTTTTTT. Amino acid sequence: CASTWRVTGELFF.

The chain combines TRBV5-1 with TRBJ1-2, with D unclear. Trimming left V 2 bases short and J 2 bases short, with 7 bases between. CDR3 length: 13 amino acids. Looked up from germline, CDR1 is SGHRS and CDR2 is YFSETQ. The DNA for the CDR3 is TGCGCCAGCAGCTTCGCACAGAACTATGGCTACACCTTC. Translation gives CASSFAQNYGYTF.

The chain joins TRBV11-2 to TRBJ1-5; D call uncertain. The CDR3 totals 15 residues. Germline V gives CDR1 SGHAT, CDR2 FQNNGV. Trimming shortened V by 0 bases and J by 3 bases, and 9 bases separated the two germline ends. The CDR3 is CASSLDWRANQPQHF. CDR3 DNA sequence: TGTGCCAGCAGCTTAGATTGGAGGGCCAATCAGCCCCAGCATTTT.

The chain couples TRBV10-3 to TRBJ1-5, with D unclear. There are 14 residues in the CDR3. Germline V gene sequence: CDR1 ENHRY, CDR2 SYGVKD. The ends were cut back, 2 bases at V and 4 bases at J, with 9 bases in the middle. The CDR3: CAISERSENQPQHF. The CDR3, as DNA: TGTGCCATCAGTGAGCGGTCGGAGAATCAGCCCCAGCATTTT.

This clone turned up a few times. Other DNA sequences in this sample translate to the same CDR3. V gene TRBV19 combines with J gene TRBJ1-1, with D maybe TRBD1 (6 bases). Germline V gene lookup returns CDR1 LNHDA and CDR2 SQIVND (reference sequence). This CDR3 has 13 residues. V shed 4 bases and J shed 1 base, with 7 bases lying between them. The CDR3 loop reads CASSTTGNTEAFF. The CDR3 coding sequence is TGTGCCAGTAGTACGACAGGGAACACTGAAGCTTTCTTT.

The chain joins TRBV6-5 to TRBJ2-6; D gene uncertain. Germline loops: CDR1 MNHEY, CDR2 SVGAGI. The CDR3 has 13 residues. Trimming left V 8 bases short and J 4 bases short, with 9 bases between. This chain's CDR3 is CASGHPGANVLTF. CDR3 sequence (DNA): TGTGCCAGCGGGCATCCGGGGGCCAACGTCCTGACTTTC.

The rearrangement uses TRBV6-1 and TRBJ2-1; D may be TRBD2 (6 bases). This CDR3 spans 14 amino acids. CDR1 is MNHNS and CDR2 is SASEGT in the germline V gene. V was shortened by 3 bases and J by 2 bases, with 8 bases between the two germline ends. CDR3 residues: CASSDRRAYNEQFF. The DNA for the CDR3 is TGTGCCAGCAGTGATAGGAGGGCCTACAATGAGCAGTTCTTC.

This clone was observed a handful of times. The CDR3: CASSGDRVGYSPLHF. In DNA form, the CDR3 reads TGTGCCAGCAGCGGAGACAGGGTAGGCTACTCACCCCTCCACTTT. The V call is TRBV9, the J call TRBJ1-6; 7 bases fit TRBD1. The CDR3 length is 15 residues. V lost 3 bases to trimming and J lost 10 bases; unmatched junction nucleotides: 10. CDR1 is SGDLS, CDR2 YYNGEE, per germline. Full variable domain (rest looked up from reference TRBV9 and TRBJ1-6): DSGVTQTPKHLITATGQRVTLRCSPRSGDLSVYWYQQSLDQGLQFLIQYYNGEERAKGNILERFSAQQFPDLHSELNLSSLELGDSALYFCASSGDRVGYSPLHFGNGTRLTVT.

The chain joins TRBV5-6 to TRBJ2-5, with 7 bases that match TRBD1. The CDR3 consists of 15 residues. Germline lookup yields CDR1 SGHDT and CDR2 YYEEEE. Trimming took 0 bases from V and 2 from J; bases not matched to a gene: 4. CDR3 sequence (DNA): TGTGCCAGCAGCTTGGGTCAGGGGGTACAAGAGACCCAGTACTTC. Protein: CASSLGQGVQETQYF.

V usage is TRBV5-4 and J usage is TRBJ2-7; 8 nucleotides match TRBD1. The CDR3 consists of 14 residues. Germline loops: CDR1 SGHNT, CDR2 YYREEE (reference sequence). V shed 3 bases and J 6 bases; nucleotides not matched to a gene: 8. The chain's CDR3 is CASSSPDRVGEQYF. The CDR3 DNA follows: TGTGCCAGCAGCTCGCCGGACAGGGTTGGCGAGCAGTACTTC.

The chain couples TRBV7-9 to TRBJ2-7; 12 positions match TRBD2. CDR3 length equals 15 residues. The V gene's germline CDR1 is SEHNR and CDR2 FQNEAQ (reference sequence). V was clipped by 6 bases and J by 3 bases; unmatched bases: 6. CDR3 DNA: TGTGCCAGCAGACCGGGACTAGCGGGCTTCTACGAGCAGTACTTC. Its translation: CASRPGLAGFYEQYF.

V usage is TRBV4-1 and J usage is TRBJ2-7; tentative D call: TRBD1 (5 bases). Germline CDR1 and CDR2: MGHRA and YSYEKL. The CDR3 has 14 residues. Deletions cut 1 base from V and 4 bases from J, with 11 bases between. The CDR3 is CASSQGVAGYEQYF. For the CDR3, the DNA is TGCGCCAGCAGCCAAGGGGTGGCAGGGTACGAGCAGTACTTC.

The V and J genes are TRBV29-1 and TRBJ2-7; 8 positions agree with TRBD1. Germline trimming cut 5 bases from V and 4 bases from J; bases unmatched to any gene: 4. There are 12 residues in the CDR3. Germline-derived CDR1 and CDR2 are SQVTM and ANQGSEA. The CDR3: CSVWQGAYEQYF. For the CDR3, the DNA is TGCAGCGTTTGGCAGGGGGCTTACGAGCAGTACTTC.

The V call is TRBV19, the J call TRBJ1-4, with TRBD1 matching over 8 bases. Germline CDR1 LNHDA, CDR2 SQIVND (reference sequence). The CDR3 consists of 14 residues. J was trimmed by 7 bases and V by 5 bases; bases with no gene match: 6. The CDR3 nucleotides are TGTGCCAGTAGTGTCGACAGGGGAGGTGAAAAACTGTTTTTT. Translation gives CASSVDRGGEKLFF.

This chain connects TRBV6-5 to TRBJ2-5, with TRBD2 as a possible D gene (6 bases). The CDR3 contains 12 residues. Trimming stripped 5 bases from V and 4 bases from J, with 8 bases between. Germline CDR1 MNHEY, CDR2 SVGAGI. The CDR3 DNA reads TGTGCCAGCAGTCGGGACTTAGAGACCCAGTACTTC. Protein product: CASSRDLETQYF.

V is TRBV5-6 and J is TRBJ2-7, with D possibly being TRBD2 (6 bases). The V gene lost 4 bases and the J gene lost 2 bases, with 10 bases spanning the gap. The CDR3 is 13 amino acids. Per germline, CDR1 SGHDT and CDR2 YYEEEE. Here the CDR3 reads CASSAGLAYEQYF. Written as DNA, the CDR3 is TGTGCCAGCAGCGCGGGACTTGCCTACGAGCAGTACTTC.

The genes are TRBV6-6 and TRBJ2-7; 8 bases line up with TRBD1. Trimming took 5 bases from V and 5 from J; bases not matched to a gene: 5. CDR3 size: 13 residues. Germline V lookup: CDR1 MNHNY, CDR2 SVGAGI (reference sequence). CDR3 coding DNA: TGTGCCAGCAGTAGACAGGGGCTGGACGAGCAGTACTTC. Translation gives CASSRQGLDEQYF.

J is TRBJ2-5 and V is TRBV3-1 (or the pseudogene TRBV3-2), with a possible D match to TRBD2 (5 bases). CDR1 is LGHDT and CDR2 is YNNKEL in the germline V gene (reference sequence). V lost 1 base, J lost 5 bases, and 14 bases lay in between. This CDR3 has 15 residues. The CDR3 DNA follows: TGTGCCAGCAGCCAAGGTCTGGTAGCGACGGAGACCCAGTACTTC. It translates to CASSQGLVATETQYF.

The chain is built from TRBV5-1 and TRBJ1-1; 7 nucleotides line up with TRBD1. The CDR3 contains 15 residues. CDR1 and CDR2 (germline): SGHRS, YFSETQ. Trimming took 4 bases from V and 8 from J; bases not matched to a gene: 14. As DNA, the CDR3 is TGCGCCAGCAGCCAACTTCTACAGGGGCCGCACGAAGCTTTCTTT. Protein sequence: CASSQLLQGPHEAFF.

J is TRBJ1-5 and V is TRBV12-3 or TRBV12-4; TRBD1 matches at 7 bases. The CDR3 loop spans 12 amino acids. The ends lost 5 bases at V and 7 bases at J; junction bases unmatched: 2. The CDR3 protein is CASSDRAQPQHF. The CDR3 DNA is TGTGCCAGCAGTGACAGGGCCCAGCCCCAGCATTTT.

This clone appeared a single time. The CDR3 protein is CASSPGGDMVTEAFF. The CDR3 nucleotides read TGTGCCAGCAGCCCTGGGGGGGATATGGTCACTGAAGCTTTCTTT. The V call is TRBV7-6, the J call TRBJ1-1; a possible D gene is TRBD1 (5 bases). The CDR3 consists of 15 residues. CDR1 and CDR2 (germline): SGHVS, FNYEAQ. Trimming removed 5 bases from V and 4 bases from J, with 17 bases in between.

This chain uses TRBV2 with TRBJ1-2, with D possibly being TRBD1 (6 bases). CDR3 length: 14 amino acids. CDR1 and CDR2 from the germline V gene are SNHLY and FYNNEI. V lost 3 bases, J lost 4 bases, and 12 bases lay in between. The CDR3 spells CASSDGQGSYGYTF. DNA of the CDR3: TGTGCCAGCAGTGATGGGCAGGGGAGCTATGGCTACACCTTC.

The chain is built from TRBV10-3 and TRBJ2-1; TRBD2 aligns across 8 bases. With 0 bases clipped from V and 3 bases from J, the junction kept 7 bases outside the gene matches. The CDR3 is 17 amino acids. CDR1 and CDR2 from the germline V gene are ENHRY and SYGVKD. CDR3 in DNA: TGTGCCATCAGTGAGTCCGGACGGGGGGGAATCTACAATGAGCAGTTCTTC. Translated: CAISESGRGGIYNEQFF.

The chain carries TRBV19 and TRBJ1-2, with TRBD1 matching 11 bases. Unmatched junction bases numbered 9, after V lost 5 bases and J lost 7 bases. Germline CDR1 LNHDA, CDR2 SQIVND (reference sequence). The CDR3 loop spans 15 amino acids. CDR3 sequence reads: CASSSPGQGAGGYTF. CDR3 DNA sequence: TGTGCCAGTAGTTCGCCCGGACAGGGGGCGGGTGGCTACACCTTC.

This sequence joins TRBV19 and TRBJ1-4; D possibly corresponds to TRBD1 (5 bases). This CDR3 contains 14 residues. Germline-derived CDR1 and CDR2 are LNHDA and SQIVND (reference sequence). The V end was cut by 3 bases, the J end by 7 bases, with 12 bases between. The CDR3 reads CASSIGGSGEKLFF. The CDR3 DNA follows: TGTGCCAGTAGTATCGGGGGATCGGGTGAAAAACTGTTTTTT.

The rearrangement uses TRBV28 and TRBJ1-2; D remains ambiguous. Germline V gene sequence: CDR1 MDHEN, CDR2 SYDVKM. Trimming removed 8 bases from V and 6 bases from J, with 22 bases in between. This CDR3 contains 15 residues. CDR3 protein: CASDPAAAELDGYTF. The CDR3 DNA reads TGTGCCAGCGATCCAGCCGCGGCAGAGCTTGATGGCTACACCTTC.

The chain joins TRBV18 to TRBJ2-5, with 7 bases matching TRBD1. The CDR3 spans 15 residues. J lost 0 bases, V lost 4 bases, and 5 bases had no gene match. The V gene's germline CDR1 is KGHSH and CDR2 LQKENI. The CDR3 protein is CASSQIQGDQETQYF. CDR3 nucleotides: TGTGCCAGCTCACAAATTCAGGGGGACCAAGAGACCCAGTACTTC. Variable domain in full (rest from reference TRBV18 and TRBJ2-5): NAGVMQNPRHLVRRRGQEARLRCSPMKGHSHVYWYRQLPEEGLKFMVYLQKENIIDESGMPKERFSAEFPKEGPSILRIQQVVRGDSAAYFCASSQIQGDQETQYFGPGTRLLVL.

The chain uses TRBV5-4 and TRBJ2-2, with 7 bases fitting TRBD2. This CDR3 comprises 16 residues. V was pared by 0 bases and J by 4 bases, with 6 bases of the junction left unmatched. CDR1 and CDR2 (germline): SGHNT, YYREEE (reference sequence). The CDR3 bases are TGTGCCAGCAGCTTGGCTGCGGGAGTCAGCACCGGGGAGCTGTTTTTT. Translation gives CASSLAAGVSTGELFF.

The genes are TRBV6-1 and TRBJ1-6; 8 nucleotides align to TRBD1. The length of the CDR3 is 16 residues. V lost 4 bases to trimming and J lost 10 bases; unmatched junction nucleotides: 12. The germline V gene has CDR1 MNHNS and CDR2 SASEGT. CDR3 loop: CASSGGTTGEVSPLHF. The CDR3 DNA is TGTGCCAGCAGTGGAGGAACGACAGGGGAAGTCTCACCCCTCCACTTT.

The CDR3 DNA reads TGTGCCACCAGTGAGATGACAGCTAAAGGCGAGCAGTACTTC. Encoded protein: CATSEMTAKGEQYF. The rearrangement joins TRBV24-1 to TRBJ2-7, with TRBD1 as a possible D gene (5 bases). Trimming stripped 4 bases from V and 6 bases from J, with 15 bases between. The CDR3 is 14 residues long. In germline, CDR1 is KGHDR, CDR2 SFDVKD.